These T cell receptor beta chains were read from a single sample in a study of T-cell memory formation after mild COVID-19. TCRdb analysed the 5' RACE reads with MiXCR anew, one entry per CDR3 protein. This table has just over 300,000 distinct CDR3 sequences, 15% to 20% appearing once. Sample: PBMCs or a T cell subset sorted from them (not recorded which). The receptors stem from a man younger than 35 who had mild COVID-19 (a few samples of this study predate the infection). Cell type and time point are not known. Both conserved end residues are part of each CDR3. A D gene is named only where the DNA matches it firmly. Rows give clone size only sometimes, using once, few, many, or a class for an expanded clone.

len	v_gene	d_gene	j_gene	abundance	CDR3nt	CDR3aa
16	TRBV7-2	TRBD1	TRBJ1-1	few	TGTGCCAGCAGCTTACGAGCCGGACAGGGGGACCCTGAAGCTTTCTTT	CASSLRAGQGDPEAFF
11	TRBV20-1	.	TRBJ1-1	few	TGCAGTGCTACTTGGAACACTGAAGCTTTCTTT	CSATWNTEAFF
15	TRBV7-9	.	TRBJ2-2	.	TGTGCCAGCAGCTTTGGGGTTTTGAACACCGGGGAGCTGTTTTTT	CASSFGVLNTGELFF
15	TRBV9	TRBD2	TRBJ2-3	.	TGTGCCAGCAGTACTAGCGGGGTGGTCACAGATACGCAGTATTTT	CASSTSGVVTDTQYF
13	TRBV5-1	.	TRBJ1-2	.	TGCGCCAGCAGCTCCGGAACAGTCGATGGCTACACCTTC	CASSSGTVDGYTF
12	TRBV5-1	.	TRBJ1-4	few	TGCGCCAGCAGCTTTGCGGGGGAAAAACTGTTTTTT	CASSFAGEKLFF
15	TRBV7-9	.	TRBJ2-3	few	TGTGCCAGCAGCTTAAACGCTCGGGCTACAGATACGCAGTATTTT	CASSLNARATDTQYF
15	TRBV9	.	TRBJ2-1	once	TGTGCCAGCAGCCATGGCGGCCTGGAACCCAATGAGCAGTTCTTC	CASSHGGLEPNEQFF
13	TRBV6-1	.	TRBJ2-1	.	TGTGCCAGCAGTTCGTTTTGGGGGAATGAGCAGTTCTTC	CASSSFWGNEQFF
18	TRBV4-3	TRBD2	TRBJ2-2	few	TGCGCCAGCAGCCAAGTGGTTCTAGCGGGGGGGCCATCCGGGGAGCTGTTTTTT	CASSQVVLAGGPSGELFF
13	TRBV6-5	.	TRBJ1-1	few	TGTGCCAGCAGTTACTCAGGGGGTGATGAAGCTTTCTTT	CASSYSGGDEAFF
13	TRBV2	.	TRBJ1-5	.	TGTGCCAGCAGTGTGGGGGCTAGGCAGCCCCAGCATTTT	CASSVGARQPQHF
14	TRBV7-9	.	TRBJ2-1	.	TGTGCCAGCAGCCTGGGGGACCATCGCAATGAGCAGTTCTTC	CASSLGDHRNEQFF
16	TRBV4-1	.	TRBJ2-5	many	TGCGCCAGCAAACCTCTCTGGGGCAGGGTAGAAGAGACCCAGTACTTC	CASKPLWGRVEETQYF
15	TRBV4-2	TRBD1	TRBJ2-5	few	TGTGCCAGCAACCGAGCAGGACAGGAACAAGAGACCCAGTACTTC	CASNRAGQEQETQYF
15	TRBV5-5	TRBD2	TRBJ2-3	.	TGTGCCAGCAGACTAGCGGGGCTGGTAACAGATACGCAGTATTTT	CASRLAGLVTDTQYF
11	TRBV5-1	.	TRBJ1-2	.	TGCGCCAGCGGCGGACTCTATGGCTACACCTTC	CASGGLYGYTF
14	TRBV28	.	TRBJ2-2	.	TGTGCCAGCAGTTTACGGGATGCCGGCGGGGAGCTGTTTTTT	CASSLRDAGGELFF
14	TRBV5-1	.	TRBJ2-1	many	TGCGCCAGCAATGGGGGAAGCTCCTACAATGAGCAGTTCTTC	CASNGGSSYNEQFF
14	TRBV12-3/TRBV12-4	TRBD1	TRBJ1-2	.	TGTGCCAGCGGTCCCCGGGACAGGTTCTATGGCTACACCTTC	CASGPRDRFYGYTF
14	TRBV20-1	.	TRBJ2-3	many	TGCAGTGCTCCGGACACCGGAGGCACAGATACGCAGTATTTT	CSAPDTGGTDTQYF
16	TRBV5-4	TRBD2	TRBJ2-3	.	TGTGCCAGCAGCTTGGTCCCAGCGGGGGGCACAGATACGCAGTATTTT	CASSLVPAGGTDTQYF
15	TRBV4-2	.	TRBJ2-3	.	TGTGCCAGCAGCCAAGACGGGGGTTCCGAAGATACGCAGTATTTT	CASSQDGGSEDTQYF
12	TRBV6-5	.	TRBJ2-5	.	TGTGCCAGCAGTTACTCAGTGGGACCAATGTACTTC	CASSYSVGPMYF
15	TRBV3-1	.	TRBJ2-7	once	TGTGCCAGCAGCCAAGATGGAGGGGCGCCCTACGAGCAGTACTTC	CASSQDGGAPYEQYF
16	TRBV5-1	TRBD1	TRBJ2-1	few	TGCGCCAGCAGCTTAACTACAGGGGGCGGCTACAATGAGCAGTTCTTC	CASSLTTGGGYNEQFF
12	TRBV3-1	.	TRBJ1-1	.	TGTGCCAGCAGCCCCGGGCCGATGAAAGCTTTCTTT	CASSPGPMKAFF